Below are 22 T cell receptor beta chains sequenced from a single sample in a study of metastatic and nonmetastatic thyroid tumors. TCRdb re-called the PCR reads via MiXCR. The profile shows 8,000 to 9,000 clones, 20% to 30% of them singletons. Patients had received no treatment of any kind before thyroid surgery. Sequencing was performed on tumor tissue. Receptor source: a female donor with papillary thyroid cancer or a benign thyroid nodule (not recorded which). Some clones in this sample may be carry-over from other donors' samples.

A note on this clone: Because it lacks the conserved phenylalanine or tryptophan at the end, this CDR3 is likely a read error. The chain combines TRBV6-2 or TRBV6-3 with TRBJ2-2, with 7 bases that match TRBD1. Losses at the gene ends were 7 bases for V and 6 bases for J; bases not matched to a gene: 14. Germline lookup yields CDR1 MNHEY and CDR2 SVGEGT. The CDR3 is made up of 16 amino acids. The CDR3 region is CASTPLQGIKSGELFV. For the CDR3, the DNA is TGTGCCAGCACCCCACTACAGGGGATAAAGTCCGGGGAGCTGTTTGTT.

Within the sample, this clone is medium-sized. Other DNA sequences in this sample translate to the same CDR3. Written as DNA, the CDR3 is TGCGCCAGCAGCTTGGCTGGTGGATACACTGAAGCTTTCTTT. This gives the protein CASSLAGGYTEAFF. The J gene is TRBJ1-1, the V gene TRBV5-1; the D is unclear. Trimming pared 0 bases from V and 3 bases from J, leaving 9 bases between. The CDR3 covers 14 residues. Germline V lookup: CDR1 SGHRS, CDR2 YFSETQ.

The CDR3 reads CASSVSPRLVADTQYF. The CDR3 nucleotides are TGTGCCAGCAGCGTTTCTCCACGCCTTGTGGCAGATACGCAGTATTTT. The chain combines TRBV9 with TRBJ2-3; D uncertain. Germline CDR1 is SGDLS and CDR2 is YYNGEE. The CDR3 is 16 amino acids. Between the trimmed V and J ends, which lost 2 bases and 4 bases, there was a span of 17 bases. Filled out from reference TRBV9 and TRBJ2-3, the complete variable domain reads DSGVTQTPKHLITATGQRVTLRCSPRSGDLSVYWYQQSLDQGLQFLIQYYNGEERAKGNILERFSAQQFPDLHSELNLSSLELGDSALYFCASSVSPRLVADTQYFGPGTRLTVL.

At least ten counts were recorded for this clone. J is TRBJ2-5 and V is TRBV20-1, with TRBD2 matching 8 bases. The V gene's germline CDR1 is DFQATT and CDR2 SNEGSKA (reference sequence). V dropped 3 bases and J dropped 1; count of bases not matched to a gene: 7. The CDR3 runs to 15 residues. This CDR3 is CSASADSGTQETQYF. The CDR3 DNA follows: TGCAGTGCTAGCGCCGATAGCGGGACCCAAGAGACCCAGTACTTC.

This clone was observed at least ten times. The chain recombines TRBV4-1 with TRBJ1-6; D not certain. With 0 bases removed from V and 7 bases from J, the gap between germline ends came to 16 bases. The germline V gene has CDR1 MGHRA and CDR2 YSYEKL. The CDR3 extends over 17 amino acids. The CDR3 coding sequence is TGCGCCAGCAGCCAAGATCGGGAGTCAGCGAGGAATTCACCCCTCCACTTT. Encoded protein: CASSQDRESARNSPLHF.

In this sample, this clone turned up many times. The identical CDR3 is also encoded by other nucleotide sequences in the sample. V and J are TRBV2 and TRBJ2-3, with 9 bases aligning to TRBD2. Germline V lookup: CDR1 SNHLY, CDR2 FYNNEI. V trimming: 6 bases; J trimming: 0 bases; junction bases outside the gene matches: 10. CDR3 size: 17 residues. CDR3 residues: CASSPLTSGPSTDTQYF. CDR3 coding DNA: TGTGCCAGCAGCCCTCTGACTAGCGGACCTAGCACAGATACGCAGTATTTT.

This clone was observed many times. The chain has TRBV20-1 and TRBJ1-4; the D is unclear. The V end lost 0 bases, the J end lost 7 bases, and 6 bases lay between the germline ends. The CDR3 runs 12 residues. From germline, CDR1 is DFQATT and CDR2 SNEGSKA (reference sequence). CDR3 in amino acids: CSARDHTEKLFF. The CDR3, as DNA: TGCAGTGCTAGAGATCATACTGAAAAACTGTTTTTT.

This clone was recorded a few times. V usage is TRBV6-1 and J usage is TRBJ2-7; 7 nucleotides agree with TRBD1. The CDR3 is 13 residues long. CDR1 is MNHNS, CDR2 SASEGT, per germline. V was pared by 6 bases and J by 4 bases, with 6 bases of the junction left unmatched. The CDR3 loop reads CASSQGVIYEQYF. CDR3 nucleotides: TGTGCCAGCAGCCAGGGGGTAATTTACGAGCAGTACTTC.

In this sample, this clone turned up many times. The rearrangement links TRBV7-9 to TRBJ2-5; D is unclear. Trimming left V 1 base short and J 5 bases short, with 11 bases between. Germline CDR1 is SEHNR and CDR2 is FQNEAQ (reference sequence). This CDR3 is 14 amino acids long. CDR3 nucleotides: TGTGCCAGCAGCTTAGGACAAACAGAGGAGACCCAGTACTTC. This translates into CASSLGQTEETQYF.

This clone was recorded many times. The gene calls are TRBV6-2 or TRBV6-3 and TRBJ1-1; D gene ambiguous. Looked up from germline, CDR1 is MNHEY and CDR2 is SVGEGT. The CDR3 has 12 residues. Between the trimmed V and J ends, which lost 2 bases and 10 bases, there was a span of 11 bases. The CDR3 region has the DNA TGTGCCAGCAGTTACGGGCCGTGGGGAGCTTTCTTT. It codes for CASSYGPWGAFF.

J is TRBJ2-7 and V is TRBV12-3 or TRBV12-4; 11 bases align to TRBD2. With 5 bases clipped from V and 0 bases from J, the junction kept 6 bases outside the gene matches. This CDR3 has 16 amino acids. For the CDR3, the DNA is TGTGCCAGCAGTGCCCCTAGCGGGGGGCTCTCCTACGAGCAGTACTTC. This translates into CASSAPSGGLSYEQYF.

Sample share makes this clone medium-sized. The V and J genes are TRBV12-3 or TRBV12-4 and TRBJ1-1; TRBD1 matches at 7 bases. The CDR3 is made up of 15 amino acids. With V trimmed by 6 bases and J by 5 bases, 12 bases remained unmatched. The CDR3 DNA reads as TGTGCCAGCAGCCCCAGGGGGGCAGGGGAAACTGAAGCTTTCTTT. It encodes CASSPRGAGETEAFF.

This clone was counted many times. The DNA for the CDR3 is TGTGCCAGCAGCCGTGGCGCAGGGGTCGCTCAGCCCCAGCATTTT. Translating gives CASSRGAGVAQPQHF. The chain has TRBV5-4 and TRBJ1-5, with TRBD1 as a possible D gene (6 bases). The CDR3 is 15 residues long. Germline lookup yields CDR1 SGHNT and CDR2 YYREEE (reference sequence). The germline V and J ends were trimmed by 4 bases and 6 bases, with 17 bases remaining between them.

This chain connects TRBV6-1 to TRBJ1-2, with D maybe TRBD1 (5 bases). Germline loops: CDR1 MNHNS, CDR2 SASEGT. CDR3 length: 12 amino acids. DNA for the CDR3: TGTGGGTGCAGTGGCAGGGTTGATGGCTACACCTTC. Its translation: CGCSGRVDGYTF.

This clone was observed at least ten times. The CDR3 protein is CASSYGQYNEQFF. CDR3 DNA: TGTGCCAGCAGTTACGGACAGTACAATGAGCAGTTCTTC. The chain has TRBV11-3 and TRBJ2-1; D possibly corresponds to TRBD1 (6 bases). Germline lookup yields CDR1 SGHNT and CDR2 YENEEA. V was cut by 6 bases and J by 4 bases, with 10 bases left in between. The CDR3 totals 13 residues.

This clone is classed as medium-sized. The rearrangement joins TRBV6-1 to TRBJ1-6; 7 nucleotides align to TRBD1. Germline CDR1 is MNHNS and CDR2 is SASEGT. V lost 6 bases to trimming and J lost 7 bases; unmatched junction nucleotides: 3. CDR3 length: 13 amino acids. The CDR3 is CASSGTDNSPLHF. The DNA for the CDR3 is TGTGCCAGCAGCGGGACAGACAATTCACCCCTCCACTTT.

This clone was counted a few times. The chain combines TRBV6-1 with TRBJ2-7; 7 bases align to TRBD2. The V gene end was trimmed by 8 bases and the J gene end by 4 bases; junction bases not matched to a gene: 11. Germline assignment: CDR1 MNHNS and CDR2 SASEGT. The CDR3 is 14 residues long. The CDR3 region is CASWEGLLRYEQYF. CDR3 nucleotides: TGTGCCAGCTGGGAGGGACTCCTCAGGTACGAGCAGTACTTC.

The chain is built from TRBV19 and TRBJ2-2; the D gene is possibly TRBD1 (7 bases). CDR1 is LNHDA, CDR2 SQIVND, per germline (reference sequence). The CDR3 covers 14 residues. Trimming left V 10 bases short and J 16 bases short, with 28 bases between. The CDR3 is CATTPDYNTGDRFF. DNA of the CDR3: TGTGCCACCACCCCGGACTATAACACAGGGGACCGGTTTTTT.

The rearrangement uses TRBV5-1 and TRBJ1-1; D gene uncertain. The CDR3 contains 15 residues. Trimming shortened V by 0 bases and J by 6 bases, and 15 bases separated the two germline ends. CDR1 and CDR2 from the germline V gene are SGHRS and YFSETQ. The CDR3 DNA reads TGCGCCAGCAGCTTGGCCGGGCCCCTAGTGCCTGAAGCTTTCTTT. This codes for CASSLAGPLVPEAFF.

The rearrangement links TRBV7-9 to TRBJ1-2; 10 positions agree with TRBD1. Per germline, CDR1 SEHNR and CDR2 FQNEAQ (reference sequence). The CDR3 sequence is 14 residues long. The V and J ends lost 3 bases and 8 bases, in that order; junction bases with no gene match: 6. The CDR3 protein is CASSLSGTGDGYTF. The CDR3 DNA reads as TGTGCCAGCAGCTTGTCCGGGACAGGGGACGGCTACACCTTC.

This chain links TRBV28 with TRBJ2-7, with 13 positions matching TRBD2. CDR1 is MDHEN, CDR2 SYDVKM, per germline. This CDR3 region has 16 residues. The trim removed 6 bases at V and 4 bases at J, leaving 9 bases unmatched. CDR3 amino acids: CASSPTSGGALYEQYF. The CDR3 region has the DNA TGTGCCAGCAGCCCAACTAGCGGGGGGGCTCTATACGAGCAGTACTTC.

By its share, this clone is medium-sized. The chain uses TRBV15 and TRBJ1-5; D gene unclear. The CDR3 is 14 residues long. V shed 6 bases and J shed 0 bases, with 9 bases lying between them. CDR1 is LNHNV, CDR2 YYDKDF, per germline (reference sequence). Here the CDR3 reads CATRGPYSNQPQHF. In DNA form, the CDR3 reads TGTGCCACCAGGGGTCCGTATAGCAATCAGCCCCAGCATTTT.